A selection of T cell receptor beta chains follows, all from one sample in a study of T cell responses to AZD1222 COVID-19 vaccine. Sequencing used immunoSEQ multiplex PCR; TCRdb keeps in-frame clones, though not all of them. Of about 100,000 clones in the sample, 88% were seen once. The material sequenced was peripheral blood, taken on day 0 of AZD1222 vaccination. The origin of the receptors is an adult in good health. Each CDR3 is given with its conserved first and last residue. D genes are given only for firm matches. Clone sizes are given selectively: once, few, many, or a class where the clone is expanded.

TRBJ2-1,NA,TRBV29-1,NA,CSVEGLSSYNEQFF,TGCAGCGTTGAAGGATTAAGCTCCTACAATGAGCAGTTCTTC
TRBJ1-2,NA,TRBV10-3,NA,CAISESTDPSGYTF,TGTGCCATCAGTGAGTCGACGGACCCCTCTGGCTACACCTTC
TRBJ2-5,TRBD1,TRBV19,NA,CASSGTGETQYF,TGTGCCAGTAGTGGGACAGGGGAGACCCAGTACTTC
TRBJ2-7,TRBD1,TRBV29-1,NA,CSVEAWDRGLYEQYF,TGCAGCGTTGAAGCCTGGGACAGGGGGTTGTACGAGCAGTACTTC
TRBJ2-1,TRBD1,TRBV7-9,NA,CASSPQGDAYNEQFF,TGTGCCAGCAGCCCTCAGGGGGATGCATACAATGAGCAGTTCTTC
TRBJ1-5,NA,TRBV19,NA,CASSIDFKGGGSNQPQHF,TGTGCCAGTAGTATAGATTTTAAGGGGGGTGGCAGCAATCAGCCCCAGCATTTT
TRBJ2-5,TRBD2,TRBV7-2,NA,CASSLASGEETQYF,TGTGCCAGCAGCTTAGCGAGCGGGGAAGAGACCCAGTACTTC
TRBJ2-5,TRBD1,TRBV5-4,few,CASSADRDQTQYF,TGTGCCAGCAGCGCAGACAGGGATCAGACCCAGTACTTC
TRBJ1-5,NA,TRBV2,NA,CASSKMAQPQHF,TGTGCCAGCTCGAAAATGGCTCAGCCCCAGCATTTT
TRBJ1-1,NA,TRBV18,once,CASSPPVNTEAFF,TGTGCCAGCTCACCACCAGTGAACACTGAAGCTTTCTTT
TRBJ2-1,TRBD2,TRBV19,once,CASRKAGGYNEQFF,TGTGCCAGTAGGAAGGCGGGAGGGTACAATGAGCAGTTCTTC
TRBJ1-2,NA,TRBV27,NA,CASSWGRRGGYGYTF,TGTGCCAGCAGTTGGGGACGGAGGGGTGGCTATGGCTACACCTTC
TRBJ1-1,TRBD1,TRBV12-3/TRBV12-4,NA,CASSRTGAFGAFF,TGTGCCAGCAGCCGGACAGGGGCGTTTGGGGCTTTCTTT
TRBJ2-3,TRBD2,TRBV3-1/TRBV3-2,NA,CASSTGLAKTDTQYF,TGTGCCAGCAGCACGGGACTAGCTAAAACAGATACGCAGTATTTT
TRBJ1-1,NA,TRBV9,NA,CASSVRDGGYTEAFF,TGTGCCAGCAGCGTCCGGGACGGAGGCTACACTGAAGCTTTCTTT
TRBJ2-7,NA,TRBV11-2,NA,CASSLVRHSYEQYF,TGTGCCAGCAGCTTAGTCCGTCACTCCTACGAGCAGTACTTC
TRBJ1-1,NA,TRBV7-2,NA,CASSLMWARGNTEAFF,TGTGCCAGCAGCTTAATGTGGGCGAGGGGGAACACTGAAGCTTTCTTT
TRBJ2-1,NA,TRBV5-1,NA,CASSFDSYNEQFF,TGCGCCAGCAGCTTCGACAGCTACAATGAGCAGTTCTTC
TRBJ2-2,NA,TRBV5-1,NA,CASTAGVTNTGELFF,TGCGCCAGCACGGCAGGGGTCACGAACACCGGGGAGCTGTTTTTT
TRBJ2-2,NA,TRBV7-3,NA,CASSSGFRTGELFF,TGTGCCAGCAGCTCGGGATTCAGGACCGGGGAGCTGTTTTTT
TRBJ2-7,NA,TRBV5-1,once,CASSLGESSYEQYF,TGCGCCAGCAGCTTGGGAGAGAGCTCCTACGAGCAGTACTTC
TRBJ1-5,TRBD1,TRBV27,NA,CASSPSGQGARISNQPQHF,TGTGCCAGCAGTCCGTCGGGACAGGGGGCGCGTATAAGCAATCAGCCCCAGCATTTT
TRBJ2-7,TRBD2,TRBV18,NA,CAGSPPSSGRDEQYF,TGTGCCGGCTCACCACCCTCTAGCGGGAGAGACGAGCAGTACTTC
TRBJ2-7,NA,TRBV5-5,NA,CASSERGTDFYEQYF,TGTGCCAGCAGCGAACGCGGGACAGACTTCTACGAGCAGTACTTC
TRBJ2-1,NA,TRBV6-2/TRBV6-3,NA,CASSYRTDYNEQFF,TGTGCCAGCAGTTACCGGACAGATTACAATGAGCAGTTCTTC
TRBJ2-3,TRBD2,TRBV7-9,once,CASAASGRTDTQYF,TGTGCCTCAGCGGCTAGCGGGCGCACAGATACGCAGTATTTT
TRBJ1-1,NA,TRBV12-3/TRBV12-4,NA,CASSPVVDTEAFF,TGTGCCAGCAGTCCCGTAGTTGACACTGAAGCTTTCTTT
TRBJ1-1,NA,TRBV6-1,few,CASSEGMVGNTEAFF,TGTGCCAGCAGTGAGGGTATGGTAGGGAACACTGAAGCTTTCTTT
TRBJ2-7,TRBD2,TRBV7-3,NA,CASSSSTSGTYEQYF,TGTGCCAGCAGCTCCTCGACTAGCGGAACCTACGAGCAGTACTTC
TRBJ2-3,NA,TRBV5-1,few,CASSLRSEYADTQYF,TGCGCCAGCAGCTTGCGGTCGGAATACGCAGATACGCAGTATTTT
TRBJ2-3,NA,TRBV3-1/TRBV3-2,NA,CASNSGESTDTQYF,TGTGCCAGCAACTCCGGGGAGAGCACAGATACGCAGTATTTT
TRBJ2-7,NA,TRBV6-5,NA,CATSPVGGRGPEQYF,TGTGCCACTTCCCCCGTTGGGGGACGAGGCCCTGAGCAGTACTTC
TRBJ2-4,NA,TRBV6-2/TRBV6-3,NA,CASSSTDITNIQYF,TGTGCCAGCAGTTCAACGGACATAACGAACATTCAGTACTTC
TRBJ1-2,NA,TRBV7-8,NA,CASSLMGPGGGYTF,TGTGCCAGCAGCCTAATGGGGCCCGGGGGCGGCTACACCTTC
TRBJ1-6,NA,TRBV6-5,NA,CASSYVENSPLHF,TGTGCCAGCAGTTACGTTGAAAATTCACCCCTCCACTTT
TRBJ2-1,TRBD2,TRBV29-1,NA,CSVARTSGRNEQFF,TGCAGCGTTGCCCGGACTAGCGGGAGAAATGAGCAGTTCTTC
TRBJ2-7,TRBD1,TRBV15,NA,CATSRESGQAPEQYF,TGTGCCACCAGCAGAGAATCAGGACAGGCCCCCGAGCAGTACTTC
TRBJ2-7,NA,TRBV28,NA,CASLSGTSYEQYF,TGTGCCAGCCTCAGCGGTACCTCCTACGAGCAGTACTTC
TRBJ2-1,TRBD2,TRBV19,NA,CASSIGGRSGREQFF,TGTGCCAGTAGTATCGGCGGGAGGTCAGGACGGGAGCAGTTCTTC
TRBJ2-3,NA,TRBV15,NA,CATSRDAQGIHSDTQYF,TGTGCCACCAGCAGAGATGCACAGGGAATTCATAGTGATACGCAGTATTTT
TRBJ2-7,TRBD2,TRBV30,few,CAWSVPGRPGLAGVYEQYF,TGTGCCTGGAGTGTACCGGGACGTCCGGGACTAGCGGGAGTCTACGAGCAGTACTTC
TRBJ2-5,TRBD2,TRBV4-1,NA,CASSQVPSGRAQETQYF,TGCGCCAGCAGCCAAGTCCCGAGCGGGAGGGCCCAGGAGACCCAGTACTTC
TRBJ1-1,NA,TRBV2,NA,CASGGSTAEAFF,TGTGCCAGCGGAGGGTCGACGGCTGAAGCTTTCTTT
TRBJ2-7,TRBD2,TRBV4-2,NA,CASSQVSGGLAGDFTYEQYF,TGTGCCAGCAGCCAAGTCTCAGGGGGACTAGCGGGAGACTTTACCTACGAGCAGTACTTC
TRBJ2-3,NA,TRBV2,NA,CASSDHQPQTDTQYF,TGTGCCAGCAGTGACCACCAGCCCCAAACAGATACGCAGTATTTT
TRBJ1-2,NA,TRBV12-3/TRBV12-4,NA,CASSFSTADGYTF,TGTGCCAGCAGTTTCTCGACCGCAGATGGCTACACCTTC
TRBJ2-7,NA,TRBV12-3/TRBV12-4,NA,CASSLLGYEQYF,TGTGCCAGCAGTTTGTTGGGCTACGAGCAGTACTTC
TRBJ2-2,NA,TRBV11-3,once,CASSLEGLVNTGELFF,TGTGCCAGCAGCTTAGAAGGACTCGTGAACACCGGGGAGCTGTTTTTT
TRBJ2-2,NA,TRBV4-3,once,CASSQSPDVAARTGELFF,TGCGCCAGCAGCCAAAGCCCCGACGTAGCTGCTCGCACCGGGGAGCTGTTTTTT
TRBJ2-5,TRBD2,TRBV3-1/TRBV3-2,NA,CASSQGRTSGKQETQYF,TGTGCCAGCAGCCAAGGCCGGACTAGCGGAAAGCAAGAGACCCAGTACTTC
TRBJ2-5,NA,TRBV6-6,NA,CASSYREKETQYF,TGTGCCAGCAGTTATCGGGAGAAAGAGACCCAGTACTTC
TRBJ2-1,TRBD2,TRBV27,once,CASSFVTSGNEQFF,TGTGCCAGCAGTTTCGTGACTAGCGGGAATGAGCAGTTCTTC
TRBJ1-2,NA,TRBV19,NA,CASSIEVGSGYTF,TGTGCCAGTAGTATCGAGGTGGGCTCTGGCTACACCTTC